This T cell receptor (beta chain) comes out of a study of neurological immune-mediated disorders. Study-wide points: The absence of shared CDR3 amino acid sequences among expanded clones across subjects suggests private repertoires in all groups.

This clonotype was picked up a small number of times. Its specificity is not known. Compared with germline, one end of the junction differs, possibly owing to a read error. The CDR3 has 12 residues. TCRdb re-called the 5' RACE reads through MiXCR, storing one row per CDR3 protein. The sample gives tens of thousands of distinct CDR3 sequences, roughly 2.5% of which show up once; approximately 2.4% is in the top ten. The TCR was taken from a man aged 50 to 60 with multiple sclerosis. The V call is TRBV12-3 or TRBV12-4, the J call TRBJ1-5; unclear D gene. Material for sequencing was PBMCs. The CDR3 sequence is CASSLPHQPQNF. The CDR3 DNA is TGTGCCAGCAGTTTACCCCATCAGCCCCAGAATTTT.